This T cell receptor (beta chain) came from a study of T cell changes during pregnancy in multiple sclerosis. TCRdb's copy holds only in-frame clones and misses some; the assay was immunoSEQ multiplex PCR. The sample has 50,000 to 65,000 clones; about 89% are singletons. Germline lookup yields CDR1 MGHDK and CDR2 SYGVNS. Trimming cost V 4 bases and J 5 bases; bases outside gene matches: 12. This CDR3 is built from 18 residues. The sequencing used CD4+ T cells from peripheral blood mononuclear cells, collected in the first trimester of pregnancy. V and J are TRBV25-1 and TRBJ1-6, with TRBD1 matching 9 bases. This receptor was obtained from a female donor with multiple sclerosis, enrolled in a pregnancy study. CDR3 bases: TGTGCCAGCAGTGGAAGGGACAGGGACCGTTTCCATAATTCACCCCTCCACTTT. Translating gives CASSGRDRDRFHNSPLHF.